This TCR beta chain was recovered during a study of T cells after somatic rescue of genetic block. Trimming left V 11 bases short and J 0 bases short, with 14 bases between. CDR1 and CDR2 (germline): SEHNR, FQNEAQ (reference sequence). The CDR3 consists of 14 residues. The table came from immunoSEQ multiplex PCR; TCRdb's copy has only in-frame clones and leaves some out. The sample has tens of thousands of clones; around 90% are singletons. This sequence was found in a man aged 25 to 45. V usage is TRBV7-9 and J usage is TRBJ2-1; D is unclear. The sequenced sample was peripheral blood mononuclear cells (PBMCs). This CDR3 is CASGAFGSYNEQFF. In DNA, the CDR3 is TGTGCCTCCGGTGCGTTCGGCTCCTACAATGAGCAGTTCTTC.